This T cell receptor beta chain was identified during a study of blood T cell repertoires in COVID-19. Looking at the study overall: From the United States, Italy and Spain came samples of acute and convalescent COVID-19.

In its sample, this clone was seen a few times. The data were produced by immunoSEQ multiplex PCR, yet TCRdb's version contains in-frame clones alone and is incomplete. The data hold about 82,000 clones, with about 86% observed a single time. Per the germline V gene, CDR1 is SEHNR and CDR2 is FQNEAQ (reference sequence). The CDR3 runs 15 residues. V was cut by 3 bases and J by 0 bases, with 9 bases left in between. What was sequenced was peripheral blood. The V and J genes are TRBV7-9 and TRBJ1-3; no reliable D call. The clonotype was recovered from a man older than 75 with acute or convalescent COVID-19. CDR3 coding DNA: TGTGCCAGCAGCTTTTTAGCCAACTCTGGAAACACCATATATTTT. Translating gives CASSFLANSGNTIYF.